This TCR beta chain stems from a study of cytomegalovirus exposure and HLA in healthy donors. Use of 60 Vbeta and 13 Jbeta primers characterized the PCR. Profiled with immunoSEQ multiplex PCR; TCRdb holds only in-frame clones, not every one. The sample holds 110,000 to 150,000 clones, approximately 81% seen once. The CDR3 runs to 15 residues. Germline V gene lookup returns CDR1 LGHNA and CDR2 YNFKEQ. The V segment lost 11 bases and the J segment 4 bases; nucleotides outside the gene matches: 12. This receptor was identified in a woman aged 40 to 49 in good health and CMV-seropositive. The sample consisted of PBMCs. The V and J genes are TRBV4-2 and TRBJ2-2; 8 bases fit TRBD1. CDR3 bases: TGTGCCGGGGGGTTAACAGGGGGAGGCACCGGGGAGCTGTTTTTT. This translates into CAGGLTGGGTGELFF.